This T cell receptor beta chain originates from a study of T cell responses to AZD1222 COVID-19 vaccine. The data were produced by immunoSEQ multiplex PCR, yet TCRdb's version contains in-frame clones alone and is incomplete. In the table there are 150,000 to 160,000 clones, about 90% of which are singletons. CDR1 and CDR2 from the germline V gene are MNHEY and SVGEGT. Trimming took off 0 bases at V and 5 bases at J, with 13 bases between the two ends. The length of the CDR3 is 15 residues. This clone was seen at least ten times. What it binds is not known. Points from the study as a whole: After two AZD1222 doses, spike-specific TCR breadth and depth rose versus day 0. The peak T cell response came first, and repertoires were sampled only after it.

The chain is built from TRBV6-2 or TRBV6-3 and TRBJ2-5, with D uncertain. The clonotype comes from an adult who received the AZD1222 COVID-19 vaccine. Sequenced here: peripheral blood, sampled 28 days after the second AZD1222 dose. The CDR3 nucleotides are TGTGCCAGCAGTTACTCGATGGCCGCTCTTGAGACCCAGTACTTC. It codes for CASSYSMAALETQYF.